Presented here are 3 T cell receptor beta chains from one specimen sequenced in a study of blood T cell repertoires in COVID-19 (dated by TCRdb to 2018 to 2020). Library method: the immunoSEQ multiplex PCR assay. TCRdb limited this immuneACCESS table to in-frame rearrangements with V and J called. A share of clones is missing; checked studies link under half to unresolved V genes, and the rest is unexplained. This sample comprises around 170,000 clones, approximately 79% of them detected only once. Of the sample, around 2.9% is held by the ten largest clones. Sample: peripheral blood. The source is a woman older than 75 with acute or convalescent COVID-19.

The chain has TRBV3-1 (or the pseudogene TRBV3-2) and TRBJ1-6; no clear D. This CDR3 is built from 13 residues. CDR1 and CDR2 (germline): LGHDT, YNNKEL (reference sequence). Trimming stripped 5 bases from V and 7 bases from J, with 9 bases between. CDR3 bases: TGTGCCAGCAGCTTCGCGGGGAATTCACCCCTCCACTTT. Translating gives CASSFAGNSPLHF.

This chain joins TRBV6-5 and TRBJ2-7; 8 bases map to TRBD1. There are 14 residues in the CDR3. Germline V gene sequence: CDR1 MNHEY, CDR2 SVGAGI. V shed 0 bases and J 7 bases; nucleotides not matched to a gene: 5. Written as DNA, the CDR3 is TGTGCCAGCAGTTACTCGCAGGGGGCGAGAGAGCAGTACTTC. It yields the protein CASSYSQGAREQYF.

V and J are TRBV7-2 and TRBJ2-7; TRBD2 aligns across 8 bases. Germline CDR1 is SGHTA and CDR2 is FQGNSA. Trimming removed 1 base from V and 6 bases from J; junction bases left unmatched: 2. The CDR3 is 13 amino acids. For the CDR3, the DNA is TGTGCCAGCAGCTTAGGCAGCGGGAGCGAGCAGTACTTC. Its translation is CASSLGSGSEQYF.